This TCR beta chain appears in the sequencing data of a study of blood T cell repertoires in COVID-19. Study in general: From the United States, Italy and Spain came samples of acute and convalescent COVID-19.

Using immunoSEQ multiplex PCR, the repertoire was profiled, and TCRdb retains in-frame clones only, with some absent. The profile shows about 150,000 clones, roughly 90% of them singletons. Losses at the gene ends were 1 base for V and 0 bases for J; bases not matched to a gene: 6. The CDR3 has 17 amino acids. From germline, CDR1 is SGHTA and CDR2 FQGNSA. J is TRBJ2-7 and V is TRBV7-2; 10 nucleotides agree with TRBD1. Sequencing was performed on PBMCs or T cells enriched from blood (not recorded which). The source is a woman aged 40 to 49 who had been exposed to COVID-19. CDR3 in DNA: TGTGCCAGCAGCTTAGTCGGGACAGGGGCCACCTCCTACGAGCAGTACTTC. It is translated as CASSLVGTGATSYEQYF.